Each of the 7 T cell receptor beta chains below was sequenced from the same sample in a study of T cell responses to AZD1222 COVID-19 vaccine. Clones were sequenced by immunoSEQ multiplex PCR, and TCRdb holds only the in-frame ones, with some missing. The sample holds 15,000 to 20,000 clones, over 85% seen once. Sequencing used peripheral blood, obtained 28 days after the second AZD1222 dose. The receptor source for this set is an adult who received the AZD1222 COVID-19 vaccine.

This chain joins TRBV12-3 or TRBV12-4 and TRBJ2-2; D is undetermined. Trimming shortened V by 0 bases and J by 4 bases, and 3 bases separated the two germline ends. The CDR3 sequence is 13 residues long. CDR3 sequence reads: CASSLAPTGELFF. CDR3 nucleotides: TGTGCCAGCAGTTTAGCACCCACCGGGGAGCTGTTTTTT.

The V call is TRBV10-3, the J call TRBJ1-5; D gene unclear. The CDR3 sequence is 12 residues long. Germline V CDR1 and CDR2: ENHRY, SYGVKD. The ends were cut back, 8 bases at V and 2 bases at J, with 7 bases in the middle. CDR3 region: CAIGSGNQPQHF. CDR3 coding DNA: TGTGCCATCGGGAGTGGCAATCAGCCCCAGCATTTT.

The V and J genes are TRBV14 and TRBJ1-2; D perhaps matches TRBD1 (5 bases). CDR1 SGHDN and CDR2 FVKESK come from the germline V gene. Trimming removed 4 bases at V and 4 bases at J, with 13 bases between. The CDR3 length is 14 residues. The CDR3 nucleotides are TGTGCCAGCAGCCGGGGGGTCAGATTCTATGGCTACACCTTC. Amino acids: CASSRGVRFYGYTF.

The gene calls are TRBV5-5 and TRBJ2-7, with D possibly being TRBD1 (5 bases). This CDR3 spans 14 amino acids. V lost 4 bases to trimming and J lost 1 base, with 12 bases between them. CDR1 and CDR2 (germline): SGHKS, YYEKEE (reference sequence). The CDR3 DNA sequence: TGTGCCAGCAGCCCCTCGACAGCTTCCTACGAGCAGTACGTC. Translation gives CASSPSTASYEQYV.

The rearrangement uses TRBV18 and TRBJ2-7; TRBD2 matches 7 bases. Germline CDR1 and CDR2: KGHSH and LQKENI. This CDR3 has 14 amino acids. The trim removed 0 bases at V and 2 bases at J, leaving 1 base unmatched. CDR3 bases: TGTGCCAGCTCACCACCGGGAGGGACCTACGAGCAGTACTTC. Encoded protein: CASSPPGGTYEQYF.

V gene TRBV7-9 combines with J gene TRBJ2-7, with 13 bases fitting TRBD2. The length of the CDR3 is 17 residues. Germline V gives CDR1 SEHNR, CDR2 FQNEAQ (reference sequence). Trimming cost V 5 bases and J 0 bases; bases outside gene matches: 7. Written as DNA, the CDR3 is TGTGCCAGCAGCCGCGTAGGACTAGCGGGGGCCTCCTACGAGCAGTACTTC. Protein product: CASSRVGLAGASYEQYF.

The V and J genes are TRBV28 and TRBJ2-2; D may be TRBD2 (6 bases). The V end was cut by 4 bases, the J end by 5 bases, with 14 bases between. This CDR3 region has 15 residues. The V gene's germline CDR1 is MDHEN and CDR2 SYDVKM. CDR3 residues: CASSSASEGTGELFF. The CDR3 nucleotides are TGTGCCAGCAGTTCCGCTAGCGAGGGAACCGGGGAGCTGTTTTTT.